This passage covers 6 T cell receptor beta chains from one sample sequenced in a study of identical twins. TCRdb passed the 5' RACE reads through MiXCR, listing each CDR3 protein once. The table lists some 590,000 distinct CDR3 sequences, 9.6% of them singletons. These data also featured in a second study, about yellow fever vaccine responses in identical twins.

The sequenced sample consisted of PBMCs. The receptors come from a young woman in good health.

V and J are TRBV11-3 and TRBJ2-1; 8 bases line up with TRBD1. Germline loops: CDR1 SGHNT, CDR2 YENEEA. Trimming at V came to 0 bases and at J to 11 bases, leaving 18 bases not matched to a gene. The CDR3 consists of 18 residues. The CDR3 DNA follows: TGTGCCAGCAGCTTAGACCTACTAAAAACGGGACAGGACAACAAGCAGTTCTTC. Residues: CASSLDLLKTGQDNKQFF.

The chain joins TRBV7-9 to TRBJ1-2, with D hard to call. The V gene's germline CDR1 is SEHNR and CDR2 FQNEAQ (reference sequence). V was clipped by 5 bases and J by 4 bases, with 14 bases between them. The CDR3 has 14 residues. The CDR3 spells CASSPLLTVYGYTF. The CDR3 nucleotides are TGTGCCAGCAGCCCTCTCCTCACCGTCTATGGCTACACCTTC.

This clonotype was recorded at least ten times. This chain links TRBV7-3 with TRBJ2-6; TRBD1 or TRBD2 may be the D gene (5 bases each). Germline-derived CDR1 and CDR2 are SGHTA and FQGTGA. This CDR3 comprises 20 residues. V gave up 4 bases and J gave up 2 bases, with 24 bases separating them. CDR3 nucleotides: TGTGCCAGCAGCTCTCAATTCTGGGACGAGCTAACCCCTGGGGCCAACGTCCTGACTTTC. Its translation: CASSSQFWDELTPGANVLTF.

This clonotype was counted many times. V and J are TRBV6-1 and TRBJ1-5; D perhaps matches TRBD1 (5 bases). Between the trimmed V and J ends, which lost 8 bases and 0 bases, there was a span of 14 bases. The CDR3 consists of 15 residues. Germline loops: CDR1 MNHNS, CDR2 SASEGT. The CDR3: CASRRGRNSNQPQHF. The CDR3 coding sequence is TGTGCCAGCCGCCGGGGCAGGAATAGCAATCAGCCCCAGCATTTT.

V is TRBV7-9 and J is TRBJ2-7; TRBD2 might be the D (6 bases). Germline-derived CDR1 and CDR2 are SEHNR and FQNEAQ (reference sequence). The CDR3 is made up of 16 amino acids. V shed 5 bases and J shed 1 base, with 18 bases lying between them. CDR3 in DNA: TGTGCCAGCAGCCCACGAAGTCCGGGGGATTCCTACGAGCAGTACTTC. This translates into CASSPRSPGDSYEQYF.

The chain uses TRBV20-1 and TRBJ2-1; the match to TRBD2 covers 12 bases. Germline CDR1 and CDR2: DFQATT and SNEGSKA (reference sequence). This CDR3 has 18 amino acids. V lost 0 bases, J lost 1 base, and 7 bases stayed unmatched. The CDR3 loop reads CSARDDLAGGISYNEQFF. The CDR3 DNA follows: TGCAGTGCTAGAGATGATCTAGCGGGAGGGATTTCCTACAATGAGCAGTTCTTC.